The T cell receptor (beta chain) described here comes from a study of OX40 agonist ivuxolimab in advanced cancers. Method: immunoSEQ multiplex PCR; TCRdb's copy keeps in-frame clones and lacks some. There are some 86,000 clones in the sample; roughly nine tenths occur only once, and about 8.5% lies in the top ten. Study outcomes and limitations: Patients who responded partially at 0.1-3.0 mg/kg showed clonal expansion ranking among the lowest.

As concerns this clone: Its antigen is currently unknown.

The CDR3 sequence is 12 residues long. V was pared by 2 bases and J by 3 bases, with 5 bases between. Germline V gene lookup returns CDR1 MNHNY and CDR2 SVGAGI (reference sequence). The specimen comprised CD4+ or CD8+ T cells sorted from blood, sampled in a trial of the OX40 agonist ivuxolimab. V gene TRBV6-6 combines with J gene TRBJ2-7; D remains ambiguous. The receptor's source is an adult with an advanced solid tumor such as melanoma, head and neck, liver or kidney cancer. The CDR3 DNA reads as TGTGCCAGCAGTTACCCCTTCTACGAGCAGTACTTC. Translated, it gives CASSYPFYEQYF.